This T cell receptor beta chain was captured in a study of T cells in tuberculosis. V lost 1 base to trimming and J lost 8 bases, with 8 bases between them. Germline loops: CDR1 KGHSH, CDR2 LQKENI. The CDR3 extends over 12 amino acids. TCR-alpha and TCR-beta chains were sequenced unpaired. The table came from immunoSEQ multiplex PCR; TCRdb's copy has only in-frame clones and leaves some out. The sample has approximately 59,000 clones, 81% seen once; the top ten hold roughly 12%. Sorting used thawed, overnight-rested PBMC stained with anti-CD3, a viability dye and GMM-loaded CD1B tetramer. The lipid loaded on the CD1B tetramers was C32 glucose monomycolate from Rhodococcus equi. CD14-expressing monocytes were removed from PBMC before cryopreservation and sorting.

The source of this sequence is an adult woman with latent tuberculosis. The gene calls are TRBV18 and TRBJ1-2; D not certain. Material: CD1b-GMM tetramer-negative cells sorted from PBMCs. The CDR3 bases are TGTGCCAGCTCACCACGGGGAGAAGGCTACACCTTC. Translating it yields CASSPRGEGYTF.